These T cell receptor beta chains were read from a single sample in a study of blood T cell repertoires in COVID-19. Sequenced by immunoSEQ multiplex PCR; TCRdb stores in-frame clones only, minus some. The table shows a few hundred thousand clones, with 92% occurring only once. Material for sequencing was PBMCs or T cells enriched from blood (not recorded which). These receptor sequences come from a woman younger than 45 who had recovered from COVID-19. Both conserved end residues are part of each CDR3. The D gene is left open where the match is weak. Not every row has a clone size; where given, it reads once, few, many or a size class.

D | J | V | size | DNA | CDR3
- | TRBJ2-1 | TRBV3-1/TRBV3-2 | - | TGTGCCAGCAGCCAACTCACCGGCAGGGGCGATGAGCAGTTCTTC | CASSQLTGRGDEQFF
- | TRBJ2-1 | TRBV4-3 | few | TGCGCCAGCAGCCAAGATTGGGCCGGTGGGCCTGGTAGTGAGCAGTTCTTC | CASSQDWAGGPGSEQFF
- | TRBJ2-1 | TRBV7-3 | - | TGTGCCAGCAGCTTCAGTCAGGCCTACAATGAGCAGTTCTTC | CASSFSQAYNEQFF
- | TRBJ1-1 | TRBV7-9 | once | TGTGCCATTAAAAGAGTTTTGAACACTGAAGCTTTCTTT | CAIKRVLNTEAFF
- | TRBJ1-1 | TRBV12-3/TRBV12-4 | - | TGTGCCAGCAGTAGGCCGGGACACGAAGCTTTCTTT | CASSRPGHEAFF
- | TRBJ2-7 | TRBV7-9 | - | TGTGCCAGCAGTCCGGTGCCCTACGAGCAGTACTTC | CASSPVPYEQYF
TRBD1 | TRBJ1-5 | TRBV28 | - | TGTGCCAGCAGTCTACTCTGGACAGGGGGCAATCAGCCCCAGCATTTT | CASSLLWTGGNQPQHF
TRBD2 | TRBJ2-7 | TRBV14 | - | TGTGCCAGCAGCCCAGCGGGGGCCGGACTCTACGAGCAGTACTTC | CASSPAGAGLYEQYF
- | TRBJ1-1 | TRBV6-5 | - | TGTGCCAGCAGTTACTCCGCGGCGTTGAACACTGAAGCTTTCTTT | CASSYSAALNTEAFF
- | TRBJ1-3 | TRBV6-5 | once | TGTGCCAGCAGAAGCCGGAGCTCTGGAAACACCATATATTTT | CASRSRSSGNTIYF
- | TRBJ2-5 | TRBV19 | - | TGTGCCAGTAGTGAGGGCCCGTACCAAGAGACCCAGTACTTC | CASSEGPYQETQYF
- | TRBJ2-5 | TRBV7-7 | - | TGTGCTAGCAGCCAGTCATTCGGGGAGACCCAGTACTTC | CASSQSFGETQYF
TRBD2 | TRBJ2-1 | TRBV24-1 | - | TGTGCCACCAGTGGGCCGGGGGGGAGTGAACCGAGCTCCTACAATGAGCAGTTCTTC | CATSGPGGSEPSSYNEQFF
- | TRBJ2-1 | TRBV7-6 | - | TGTGCCAGCAGCTTAGGGGGCCGGGAGCAGTTCTTC | CASSLGGREQFF
TRBD1 | TRBJ1-5 | TRBV4-1 | few | TGCGCCAGCAGCCAAGGACAGGGGGCTTGGCAGCCCCAGCATTTT | CASSQGQGAWQPQHF
- | TRBJ1-5 | TRBV27 | - | TGTGCCAGCAGCAAAAGACAGGTTAGGGGTTGGGCTCAGCCCCAGCATTTT | CASSKRQVRGWAQPQHF
TRBD1 | TRBJ1-2 | TRBV29-1 | - | TGCAGCGTTGACCCCCGGGACAGTGTCAACACCTTC | CSVDPRDSVNTF
TRBD1 | TRBJ2-1 | TRBV20-1 | - | TGCAGTGCTAGTCCAGCGCCAGGGGGTTCCCCTTTCTACAATGAGCAGTTCTTC | CSASPAPGGSPFYNEQFF
- | TRBJ2-1 | TRBV30 | - | TGTGCCTGGGAAGGGGTTAGCTCCTACAATGAGCAGTTCTTC | CAWEGVSSYNEQFF
- | TRBJ2-1 | TRBV10-3 | once | TGTGCCATCAGTGATAGCGGCCAGATAAACAATGAGCAGTTCTTC | CAISDSGQINNEQFF
- | TRBJ2-3 | TRBV5-4 | - | TGTGCCAGCAGCTTCCTGGGCGGGATCGGCACAGATACGCAGTATTTT | CASSFLGGIGTDTQYF
- | TRBJ2-3 | TRBV7-8 | - | TGTGCCAGCAGCCGATACACAGATACGCAGTATTTT | CASSRYTDTQYF
- | TRBJ2-7 | TRBV5-1 | few | TGCGCCAGCAGCTTCTCAGGGGAAGGGCAGTACTTC | CASSFSGEGQYF
- | TRBJ2-6 | TRBV7-3 | - | TGTGCCAGCAGCTTACAGGGTTGGGGGGCCAACGTCCTGACTTTC | CASSLQGWGANVLTF
- | TRBJ2-5 | TRBV7-2 | - | TGTGCCAGCAGCTCCCGGACTATTATGGAGACCCAGTACTTC | CASSSRTIMETQYF
TRBD1 | TRBJ2-5 | TRBV7-8 | - | TGTGCCAGCGGAGAGACAGGGGGTAAAGAGACCCAGTACTTC | CASGETGGKETQYF
TRBD2 | TRBJ2-7 | TRBV10-3 | - | TGTGCCATCAGGGGGACTAGCGGGGTAGGCGAGCAGTACTTC | CAIRGTSGVGEQYF
- | TRBJ1-2 | TRBV12-3/TRBV12-4 | - | TGTGCCAGCAGTTTCGGCTATGGCTACACCTTC | CASSFGYGYTF
- | TRBJ2-1 | TRBV24-1 | once | TGTGCCACCAGTGGGGGCTACTACAATGAGCAGTTCTTC | CATSGGYYNEQFF
- | TRBJ2-1 | TRBV18 | - | TGTGCCAGCTCATCACCCGGGGGGCCGGGCAATGAGCAGTTCTTC | CASSSPGGPGNEQFF